This T cell receptor (beta chain) was captured by sequencing in a study of shared clonotypes between healthy human individuals. Findings of the study overall: Blood was the sole source, and tissue repertoires probably differ.

Concerning this clone: Its specificity is unknown.

Template for every sorted-subset replicate PCR totaled around 200 ng DNA, about 30,000 T cell genomes. Assay: immunoSEQ multiplex PCR; the TCRdb copy retains only in-frame clones and omits some. The repertoire has approximately 1.5 million clones, around 98.5% of them found once; the top ten carry roughly 0.36%. Per the germline V gene, CDR1 is SEHNR and CDR2 is FQNEAQ (reference sequence). This CDR3 contains 16 residues. Trimming removed 1 base from V and 0 bases from J, with 13 bases in between. Input material: naive CD4+ T cells sorted from blood. Subset given: CD45RA+ positively selected. This chain uses TRBV7-9 with TRBJ2-7, with D possibly matching TRBD2 (6 bases). The receptor's source is a man aged 25-45 years in good health. As DNA, the CDR3 is TGTGCCAGCAGCTTAGTGCGCGGGACGAGCTCCTACGAGCAGTACTTC. It codes for CASSLVRGTSSYEQYF. The whole variable domain, remainder taken from reference TRBV7-9 and TRBJ2-7, is DTGVSQNPRHKITKRGQNVTFRCDPISEHNRLYWYRQTLGQGPEFLTYFQNEAQLEKSRLLSDRFSAERPKGSFSTLEIQRTEQGDSAMYLCASSLVRGTSSYEQYFGPGTRLTVT.